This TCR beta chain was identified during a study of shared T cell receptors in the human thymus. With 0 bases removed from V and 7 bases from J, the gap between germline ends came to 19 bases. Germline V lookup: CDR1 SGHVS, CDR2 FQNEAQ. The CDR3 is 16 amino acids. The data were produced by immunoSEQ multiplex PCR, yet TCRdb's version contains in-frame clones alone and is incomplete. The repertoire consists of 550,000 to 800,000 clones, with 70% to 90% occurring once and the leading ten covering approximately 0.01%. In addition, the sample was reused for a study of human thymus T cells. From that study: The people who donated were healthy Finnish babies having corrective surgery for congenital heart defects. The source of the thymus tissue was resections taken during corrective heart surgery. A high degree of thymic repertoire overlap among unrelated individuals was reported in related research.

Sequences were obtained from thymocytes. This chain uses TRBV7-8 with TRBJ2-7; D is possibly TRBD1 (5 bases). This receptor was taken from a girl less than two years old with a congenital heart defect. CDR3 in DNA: TGTGCCAGCAGCTTAGCCCGGCAGGGCAGGGTCGAGGAGCAGTACTTC. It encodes CASSLARQGRVEEQYF.